This T cell receptor beta chain is from a study of T-cell memory formation after mild COVID-19. Study conclusions and caveats: A subset of responding clones appeared in pre-infection memory, suggesting cross-reactive memory joined.

One entry per CDR3 protein, called by TCRdb with MiXCR from the 5' RACE reads. In the table there are some 260,000 distinct CDR3 sequences, over 15% of which are singletons. The CDR3 extends over 15 amino acids. V shed 1 base and J shed 3 bases, with 10 bases lying between them. This clonotype was picked up many times. Its specificity is not known. Sample: PBMCs or a T cell subset sorted from them (not recorded which). V usage is TRBV12-3 or TRBV12-4 and J usage is TRBJ1-5, with a possible D match to TRBD1 (5 bases). This TCR was sampled from a man between 18 and 35 years old who had mild COVID-19 (a few samples of this study predate the infection). Cell type and time point are not known. The CDR3 protein is CASSLVGGSNQPQHF. The DNA for the CDR3 is TGTGCCAGCAGTTTAGTTGGGGGTTCCAATCAGCCCCAGCATTTT.